Listed here are 30 T cell receptor beta chains from one sample, sequenced in a study of T cells in Graves' hyperthyroidism and ophthalmopathy. RNA transcripts provided the source from which TCR beta CDR3 regions were amplified. Initially, a first-round RT-PCR of the TCR CDR3 employed the HTBI primer set. TCRdb recomputed calls from the multiplex PCR reads with MiXCR, one row per CDR3 protein. The sample includes fewer than 350,000 distinct CDR3 sequences, around 19% of them seen just once. Material for sequencing was blood. These receptors originate from a man aged 45 to 65 with Graves' ophthalmopathy.

This clonotype occurred many times. Written as DNA, the CDR3 is TGCAGTGCTAGTTCTCACTATTTCTCCTACGAGCAGTACTTC. The encoded protein is CSASSHYFSYEQYF. The V gene is TRBV20-1, the J gene TRBJ2-7; D unclear. CDR1 is DFQATT, CDR2 SNEGSKA, per germline (reference sequence). The CDR3 has 14 amino acids. Trimming stripped 3 bases from V and 0 bases from J, with 12 bases between.

In this sample, this clonotype turned up a few times. The gene calls are TRBV20-1 and TRBJ1-5, with 8 bases lining up with TRBD1. The CDR3 spans 16 residues. CDR1 DFQATT and CDR2 SNEGSKA come from the germline V gene (reference sequence). J gave up 7 bases and V 3 bases, and 14 bases lay outside the gene matches. The CDR3 here is CSASSLQGGTSQPQHF. DNA for the CDR3: TGCAGTGCTAGTTCATTACAGGGGGGGACTTCGCAGCCCCAGCATTTT.

The chain joins TRBV5-1 to TRBJ2-5; TRBD1 matches 8 bases. V trimming: 0 bases; J trimming: 4 bases; junction bases outside the gene matches: 5. Germline V CDR1 and CDR2: SGHRS, YFSETQ. This CDR3 is built from 15 residues. This chain's CDR3 is CASSLEFTGGETQYF. CDR3 nucleotides: TGCGCCAGCAGCTTGGAATTCACAGGGGGAGAGACCCAGTACTTC.

A note on this clonotype: One base away lies a much larger clone, so this may be a sequencing read error. V usage is TRBV12-3 or TRBV12-4 and J usage is TRBJ2-3, with 10 bases that match TRBD2. The CDR3 covers 14 residues. The CDR3: CASSTSGNTDTQCF. CDR3 nucleotides: TGTGCCAGCAGTACTAGCGGGAACACAGATACGCAGTGTTTT.

This clonotype came up many times. The V gene is TRBV5-1, the J gene TRBJ1-4; perhaps TRBD1 as D (6 bases). Trimming left V 3 bases short and J 3 bases short, with 9 bases between. CDR1 is SGHRS and CDR2 is YFSETQ in the germline V gene. The CDR3 consists of 14 residues. CDR3 in amino acids: CASSSGQPNEKLFF. The CDR3 DNA is TGCGCCAGCAGCTCAGGACAGCCTAATGAAAAACTGTTTTTT. Supplemented by reference TRBV5-1 and TRBJ1-4, the full variable domain reads KAGVTQTPRYLIKTRGQQVTLSCSPISGHRSVSWYQQTPGQGLQFLFEYFSETQRNKGNFPGRFSGRQFSNSRSEMNVSTLELGDSALYLCASSSGQPNEKLFFGSGTQLSVL.

This clonotype came up a few times. This chain links TRBV5-1 with TRBJ2-1; the D call may be TRBD1 or TRBD2 (5 bases each). Per germline, CDR1 SGHRS and CDR2 YFSETQ. The CDR3 contains 15 residues. Trimming removed 7 bases at V and 1 base at J, with 15 bases between. CDR3 residues: CASARGDGSYNEQFF. CDR3 sequence (DNA): TGCGCCAGCGCGAGGGGAGACGGGTCCTACAATGAGCAGTTCTTC.

This clonotype has only a few counts. The chain joins TRBV14 to TRBJ2-4; D is uncertain. Trimming stripped 4 bases from V and 0 bases from J, with 10 bases between. The CDR3 totals 15 residues. Germline loops: CDR1 SGHDN, CDR2 FVKESK. The CDR3, as DNA: TGTGCCAGCAGCCCTTCGGGTCCAGCCAAAAACATTCAGTACTTC. As protein: CASSPSGPAKNIQYF. Using reference TRBV14 and TRBJ2-4 for the parts outside the CDR3, the full variable domain is EAGVTQFPSHSVIEKGQTVTLRCDPISGHDNLYWYRRVMGKEIKFLLHFVKESKQDESGMPNNRFLAERTGGTYSTLKVQPAELEDSGVYFCASSPSGPAKNIQYFGAGTRLSVL.

This clonotype was recorded at least ten times. The gene calls are TRBV3-1 and TRBJ2-7; D uncertain. Trimming shortened V by 4 bases and J by 4 bases, and 8 bases separated the two germline ends. Germline V gives CDR1 LGHDT, CDR2 YNNKEL (reference sequence). This CDR3 has 12 amino acids. The CDR3 sequence: CASSRDPYEQYF. The CDR3, as DNA: TGTGCCAGCAGCCGTGACCCGTACGAGCAGTACTTC.

The CDR3 region has the DNA TGCGCCAGCAGCTTGGATATGGGGCTAGGCGAAAAACTGTTTTTT. The encoded protein is CASSLDMGLGEKLFF. The chain is built from TRBV5-1 and TRBJ1-4, with D tentatively TRBD1 (5 bases). Germline V gene data show CDR1 as SGHRS and CDR2 as YFSETQ. V was shortened by 0 bases and J by 8 bases, with 14 bases between the two germline ends. The CDR3 sequence is 15 residues long.

In its sample, this clonotype was seen a few times. This sequence joins TRBV5-4 and TRBJ1-5; TRBD1 matches at 9 bases. The CDR3 consists of 16 residues. The V segment lost 0 bases and the J segment 4 bases; nucleotides outside the gene matches: 5. The germline gives CDR1 SGHNT, CDR2 YYREEE (reference sequence). The CDR3, as DNA: TGTGCCAGCAGCTTGGGTCCCGGGACAGGGAATCAGCCCCAGCATTTT. Protein sequence: CASSLGPGTGNQPQHF.

This clonotype was picked up a small number of times. The chain combines TRBV28 with TRBJ1-1; D not certain. The CDR3 spans 11 residues. Trimming cost V 7 bases and J 13 bases, with 16 bases left between them. The germline V gene encodes CDR1 MDHEN and CDR2 SYDVKM. The CDR3 sequence: CASTSRRVGFF. In DNA form, the CDR3 reads TGTGCCAGCACCTCTCGGAGGGTTGGTTTCTTT.

This clonotype has ten or more counts. V is TRBV2 and J is TRBJ1-5, with 8 bases fitting TRBD1. Germline CDR1 reads SNHLY; CDR2 reads FYNNEI. The J segment lost 9 bases and the V segment lost 2 bases, leaving 9 bases of the junction unmatched. There are 15 residues in the CDR3. The CDR3 loop reads CASSETRQGTMPQHF. CDR3 sequence (DNA): TGTGCCAGCAGTGAAACTAGACAGGGGACGATGCCCCAGCATTTT.

Comment on this clonotype: One end of the junction does not line up with germline, which may come from a read error. CDR3 sequence (DNA): TGCGCCAGCGGCCAAGTGGGAACCCGGACCGAGCAGTACTTC. Its protein product is CASGQVGTRTEQYF. The gene calls are TRBV4-1 and TRBJ2-7; D remains ambiguous. The CDR3 runs 14 residues. CDR1 MGHRA and CDR2 YSYEKL come from the germline V gene.

There are many counts of this clonotype. The genes are TRBV20-1 and TRBJ2-3; maybe TRBD1 (6 bases). Germline CDR1 is DFQATT and CDR2 is SNEGSKA (reference sequence). V was shortened by 4 bases and J by 3 bases, with 8 bases between the two germline ends. There are 12 residues in the CDR3. The DNA of the CDR3 is TGCAGTGCTATCGGGACAACAGATACGCAGTATTTT. Residues: CSAIGTTDTQYF.

This clonotype was seen only a few times. V gene TRBV7-8 combines with J gene TRBJ1-1, with 7 positions matching TRBD1. After removal of 4 bases from V and 5 bases from J, the junction contained 7 bases not matched to a gene. The CDR3 has 14 residues. CDR1 and CDR2 from the germline V gene are SGHVS and FQNEAQ. The DNA of the CDR3 is TGTGCCAGCAGCTCGCCACAGGGGCCGACTGAAGCTTTCTTT. This codes for CASSSPQGPTEAFF.

This clonotype was counted at least ten times. This CDR3 is CASSFGGNTQYF. In nucleotides, the CDR3 is TGTGCCAGCAGTTTCGGCGGAAATACGCAGTATTTT. V gene TRBV28 combines with J gene TRBJ2-3; D is ambiguous. The CDR3 loop spans 12 amino acids. Germline CDR1 and CDR2: MDHEN and SYDVKM. V was clipped by 3 bases and J by 7 bases, with 8 bases between them. Full variable domain (remainder filled in from reference TRBV28 and TRBJ2-3): DVKVTQSSRYLVKRTGEKVFLECVQDMDHENMFWYRQDPGLGLRLIYFSYDVKMKEKGDIPEGYSVSREKKERFSLILESASTNQTSMYLCASSFGGNTQYFGPGTRLTVL.

This clonotype has at least ten counts. V gene TRBV7-3 combines with J gene TRBJ2-3; 7 bases fit TRBD2. Losses at the gene ends were 2 bases for V and 4 bases for J; bases not matched to a gene: 6. The CDR3 extends over 15 amino acids. Germline lookup yields CDR1 SGHTA and CDR2 FQGTGA. As DNA, the CDR3 is TGTGCCAGCAGCTTAGGCGGGAGCGGGTCAGATACGCAGTATTTT. Amino acids: CASSLGGSGSDTQYF. The whole variable domain, remainder taken from reference TRBV7-3 and TRBJ2-3, is GAGVSQTPSNKVTEKGKYVELRCDPISGHTALYWYRQSLGQGPEFLIYFQGTGAADDSGLPNDRFFAVRPEGSVSTLKIQRTERGDSAVYLCASSLGGSGSDTQYFGPGTRLTVL.

This clonotype turned up a few times. The chain combines TRBV7-2 with TRBJ2-3; D is ambiguous. The CDR3 contains 15 residues. The germline CDR1 and CDR2 sequences are SGHTA and FQGNSA. V dropped 7 bases and J dropped 2 bases, with 16 bases sitting between them. CDR3 nucleotide sequence: TGTGCCAGCAACGGCGGACCCGTCGACACAGATACGCAGTATTTT. Translating gives CASNGGPVDTDTQYF.

This clonotype was detected ten times or more. The V gene is TRBV28, the J gene TRBJ1-2; D possibly corresponds to TRBD1 (5 bases). There are 15 residues in the CDR3. V gave up 7 bases and J gave up 4 bases, with 19 bases separating them. CDR1 and CDR2 (germline): MDHEN, SYDVKM. This chain's CDR3 is CASKLRGGAGYGYTF. In DNA form, the CDR3 reads TGTGCCAGCAAACTCCGGGGCGGGGCTGGCTATGGCTACACCTTC.

The chain combines TRBV19 with TRBJ2-1; TRBD2 matches 10 bases. After removal of 4 bases from V and 9 bases from J, the junction contained 9 bases not matched to a gene. The CDR3 is 15 residues long. Germline CDR1 is LNHDA and CDR2 is SQIVND (reference sequence). The CDR3 DNA sequence: TGTGCCAGTAGTAATCGGCTAGCGGGAGTGAGTGAGCAGTTCTTC. Its translation: CASSNRLAGVSEQFF.

This clonotype appeared a few times. At one boundary the junction diverges from the germline segment, which might be a read error. The chain recombines TRBV20-1 with TRBJ2-7; TRBD2 agrees at 11 bases. The V gene's germline CDR1 is DFQATT and CDR2 SNEGSKA (reference sequence). There are 15 residues in the CDR3. The CDR3 DNA reads TGCAGTGCTAAGTCCCTAGCGGGAGGTCGATACGAGCAGCACTTC. Amino acids: CSAKSLAGGRYEQHF.

At least ten counts were recorded for this clonotype. The J gene is TRBJ2-7, the V gene TRBV14; tentative D call: TRBD2 (6 bases). The ends were cut back, 0 bases at V and 2 bases at J, with 23 bases in the middle. The CDR3 has 19 amino acids. Germline assignment: CDR1 SGHDN and CDR2 FVKESK. The CDR3 sequence is CASSQDPTEGNDRTYEQYF. The CDR3 DNA reads as TGTGCCAGCAGCCAAGACCCGACGGAGGGAAACGATAGGACCTACGAGCAGTACTTC. The variable domain in full, with the rest retrieved from reference TRBV14 and TRBJ2-7, is EAGVTQFPSHSVIEKGQTVTLRCDPISGHDNLYWYRRVMGKEIKFLLHFVKESKQDESGMPNNRFLAERTGGTYSTLKVQPAELEDSGVYFCASSQDPTEGNDRTYEQYFGPGTRLTVT.

This clonotype came up many times. The J gene is TRBJ1-1, the V gene TRBV11-2; tentatively, D is TRBD1 (5 bases). The CDR3 sequence is 13 residues long. V lost 7 bases, J lost 1 base, and 10 bases lay in between. In germline, CDR1 is SGHAT, CDR2 FQNNGV. The CDR3 region has the DNA TGTGCCAGCACCCTAGGGGCGAACACTGAAGCTTTCTTT. It specifies CASTLGANTEAFF. The whole variable domain, remainder taken from reference TRBV11-2 and TRBJ1-1, is EAGVAQSPRYKIIEKRQSVAFWCNPISGHATLYWYQQILGQGPKLLIQFQNNGVVDDSQLPKDRFSAERLKGVDSTLKIQPAKLEDSAVYLCASTLGANTEAFFGQGTRLTVV.

This clonotype has a count of ten or more. This chain connects TRBV3-1 to TRBJ2-5, with D possibly being TRBD1 (6 bases). The length of the CDR3 is 15 residues. Germline values: CDR1 LGHDT, CDR2 YNNKEL (reference sequence). The V and J ends lost 2 bases and 4 bases respectively, with 14 bases between them. The CDR3 reads CASSQIRGRGETQYF. The CDR3 DNA reads as TGTGCCAGCAGCCAAATCCGGGGCAGGGGAGAGACCCAGTACTTC.

This clonotype was seen a handful of times. The chain combines TRBV10-2 with TRBJ2-1; D perhaps matches TRBD1 (5 bases). The length of the CDR3 is 14 residues. V was clipped by 8 bases and J by 9 bases, with 20 bases between them. Germline V CDR1 and CDR2: WSHSY, SAAADI. In DNA, the CDR3 is TGCGCCAGCGCAGACAGCCCCTCCTTTTTTGAGCAGTTCTTC. It translates to CASADSPSFFEQFF.

Points on this clonotype: The germline gene is not matched at one end of the junction; a read error may be the cause. The chain couples TRBV12-3 or TRBV12-4 to TRBJ1-1; the match to TRBD1 covers 10 bases. CDR3 length equals 14 residues. The CDR3: CASSRQGAKTEAFF. For the CDR3, the DNA is TGTGCTAGCAGTCGACAGGGGGCGAAAACTGAAGCTTTCTTT.

Only a few counts were recorded for this clonotype. V usage is TRBV20-1 and J usage is TRBJ2-3; tentatively, D is TRBD1 or TRBD2 (5 bases each). In germline, CDR1 is DFQATT, CDR2 SNEGSKA (reference sequence). V was pared by 0 bases and J by 0 bases, with 10 bases between. CDR3 size: 15 residues. The CDR3, as DNA: TGCAGTGCTAGAGACCCGGGGCTTAGCACAGATACGCAGTATTTT. This sequence encodes CSARDPGLSTDTQYF.

This clonotype was seen once. The CDR3 sequence is CAWSAGQGASPLHF. CDR3 coding DNA: TGTGCCTGGAGTGCGGGACAGGGGGCTTCACCCCTCCACTTT. J is TRBJ1-6 and V is TRBV30; TRBD1 matches 12 bases. CDR3 size: 14 residues. V gave up 1 base and J gave up 9 bases; unmatched junction bases: 1. Germline V gives CDR1 GTSNPN, CDR2 SVGIG (reference sequence). The whole variable domain, filled in from reference TRBV30 and TRBJ1-6, reads SQTIHQWPATLVQPVGSPLSLECTVEGTSNPNLYWYRQAAGRGLQLLFYSVGIGQISSEVPQNLSASRPQDRQFILSSKKLLLSDSGFYLCAWSAGQGASPLHFGNGTRLTVT.

This clonotype has a count of ten or more. The V gene is TRBV7-2, the J gene TRBJ1-4, with D tentatively TRBD1 (5 bases). V was trimmed by 5 bases and J by 7 bases, leaving 23 bases between them. The germline V gene encodes CDR1 SGHTA and CDR2 FQGNSA. This CDR3 contains 17 residues. CDR3 nucleotides: TGTGCCAGCAGCAAAGGCCCGGGTTTCGGACAAACTGAAAAACTGTTTTTT. It yields the protein CASSKGPGFGQTEKLFF.

A remark on this clonotype: A single base separates this from a much larger clone, so it may be a read error. V is TRBV18 and J is TRBJ1-1, with D possibly being TRBD1 (5 bases). Germline values: CDR1 KGHSH, CDR2 LQKENI. The CDR3 loop spans 16 amino acids. V lost 6 bases to trimming and J lost 0 bases, with 17 bases between them. DNA of the CDR3: TGTGCCAGCTCCATTCGGCAGGGAGAGGTGAACACTGAAGCTTTCTTT. It translates to CASSIRQGEVNTEAFF.